Listed below are T cell receptor beta chains from one sample, sequenced in a study of beta chain features in type 1 diabetes. The method was immunoSEQ multiplex PCR; TCRdb's version includes in-frame clones alone and lacks a portion of them. This sample has about 150,000 clones, with more than 9.5% found just once. The specimen sequenced was central memory CD4+ T cells from blood. The source is a man younger than 35 in good health. The CDR3 runs from the conserved cysteine through the conserved F or W. The order of the fields is clone size, J gene, D gene, V gene, CDR3 DNA, CDR3 protein. A D gene is named only where the DNA matches it firmly. Size is omitted from some rows. Given values are once, few, many or a class for expanded clones.

size: -
J: TRBJ2-1
D: -
V: TRBV20-1
DNA: TGCAGTGCTAGAGGGTGGGATGAGCAGTTCTTC
CDR3: CSARGWDEQFF

size: few
J: TRBJ2-2
D: -
V: TRBV5-6
DNA: TGTGCCAGCAGCTTGGCGGTAGCTGCCACCGGGGAGCTGTTTTTT
CDR3: CASSLAVAATGELFF

size: few
J: TRBJ2-1
D: -
V: TRBV5-6
DNA: TGTGCCAGCAGCGCCGGATTCGGGTTTGTGGATCTGTACGAGCAGTTCTTC
CDR3: CASSAGFGFVDLYEQFF

size: -
J: TRBJ2-5
D: TRBD1
V: TRBV9
DNA: TGTGCCAGCAGCGTAAATGCAGGGGGCCAAGAGACCCAGTACTTC
CDR3: CASSVNAGGQETQYF

size: -
J: TRBJ2-7
D: TRBD1
V: TRBV4-2
DNA: TGTGCCAGCAGCCAAGAGGGTTTCCGGGACAGTACCTACGAGCAGTACTTC
CDR3: CASSQEGFRDSTYEQYF

size: -
J: TRBJ2-4
D: -
V: TRBV5-1
DNA: TGCGCCAGCAGCTTGACAGGAACAACTCTAGCCAAAAACATTCAGTACTTC
CDR3: CASSLTGTTLAKNIQYF

size: few
J: TRBJ2-3
D: -
V: TRBV7-2
DNA: TGTGCCAGCAGCTCGGTGCGCGGAGATACGCAGTATTTT
CDR3: CASSSVRGDTQYF

size: -
J: TRBJ1-2
D: -
V: TRBV9
DNA: TGTGCCAGCAGGCCCTCAGGGGTTACTGGCTACACCTTC
CDR3: CASRPSGVTGYTF

size: -
J: TRBJ1-2
D: -
V: TRBV7-2
DNA: TGTGCCAGCAGCTTAGCTAACCCAAGGGTCGACTATGGCTACACCTTC
CDR3: CASSLANPRVDYGYTF

size: many
J: TRBJ2-1
D: TRBD1
V: TRBV5-1
DNA: TGCGCCAGCAGCTTGGTGGGACAGGGGTATGGTGAGCAGTTCTTC
CDR3: CASSLVGQGYGEQFF

size: -
J: TRBJ2-1
D: TRBD2
V: TRBV5-4
DNA: TGTGCCAGCAGCTTGACGGGGGGGCCTTACGATGAGCAGTTCTTC
CDR3: CASSLTGGPYDEQFF

size: few
J: TRBJ2-5
D: TRBD2
V: TRBV7-2
DNA: TGTGCCAGCAGCCCATCGGGAGGGGGGGCCCAAGAGACCCAGTACTTC
CDR3: CASSPSGGGAQETQYF

size: few
J: TRBJ2-1
D: -
V: TRBV11-2
DNA: TGTGCCAGCAGCTTAGGTCGCCTGAACTACAATGAGCAGTTCTTC
CDR3: CASSLGRLNYNEQFF

size: -
J: TRBJ2-7
D: -
V: TRBV7-2
DNA: TGTGCCAGCAGCCTCACCTACGAGCAGTACTTC
CDR3: CASSLTYEQYF

size: many
J: TRBJ2-1
D: -
V: TRBV7-9
DNA: TGTGCCAGCAGCTTCGACTCTTCTACCCGGTTCTTC
CDR3: CASSFDSSTRFF

size: -
J: TRBJ2-5
D: TRBD1
V: TRBV5-1
DNA: TGCGCCAGCAGCTTGGGACAGGGAGAGACCCAGTACTTC
CDR3: CASSLGQGETQYF

size: few
J: TRBJ1-6
D: -
V: TRBV18
DNA: TGTGCCAGCTCACCAGCTAATTCACCCCTCCACTTT
CDR3: CASSPANSPLHF

size: few
J: TRBJ1-1
D: -
V: TRBV29-1
DNA: TGCAGCGGGGGCGGCGGACAGATGAACACTGAAGCTTTCTTT
CDR3: CSGGGGQMNTEAFF

size: -
J: TRBJ1-3
D: -
V: TRBV29-1
DNA: TGCAGCGCCAACTCTCGGGGGTCAAACACCATATATTTT
CDR3: CSANSRGSNTIYF

size: -
J: TRBJ1-2
D: -
V: TRBV10-3
DNA: TGTGCCATCAGTGAGGAGGTGTCCAGGCGCTATAACTATGGCTACACCTTC
CDR3: CAISEEVSRRYNYGYTF

size: -
J: TRBJ2-1
D: TRBD2
V: TRBV19
DNA: TGTGCCAGTAGGGGTACTAGCGGGAGGCCGTTCTTC
CDR3: CASRGTSGRPFF

size: few
J: TRBJ2-1
D: -
V: TRBV5-1
DNA: TGCGCCAGCAGCTTGGATCCAGGGAGAAACTACAATGAGCAGTTCTTC
CDR3: CASSLDPGRNYNEQFF

size: -
J: TRBJ2-3
D: TRBD2
V: TRBV9
DNA: TGTGCCAGCAGCGTAGGACTAGCGGGAGGCCCGGGGAAGGAATCGCAGTATTTT
CDR3: CASSVGLAGGPGKESQYF

size: -
J: TRBJ2-3
D: -
V: TRBV28
DNA: TGTGCCAGCAGTATCAAAGTGTCGCGGCAAACAGATACGCAGTATTTT
CDR3: CASSIKVSRQTDTQYF

size: -
J: TRBJ2-5
D: -
V: TRBV5-4
DNA: TGTGCCAGCAGTTCGGACAGAGAGACCCAGTACTTC
CDR3: CASSSDRETQYF

size: -
J: TRBJ2-5
D: TRBD1
V: TRBV4-3
DNA: TGCGCCAGCAGCCGTCGACAGGGAACCCAAGAGACCCAGTACTTC
CDR3: CASSRRQGTQETQYF

size: -
J: TRBJ2-1
D: -
V: TRBV9
DNA: TGTGCCAGCAGCGTAGGGAGGCCCACTCACAATGAGCAGTTCTTC
CDR3: CASSVGRPTHNEQFF

size: -
J: TRBJ2-1
D: -
V: TRBV18
DNA: TGTGCCAGCTCACCACCGCGGGTTACAGGACAGTTCTTC
CDR3: CASSPPRVTGQFF

size: -
J: TRBJ2-1
D: -
V: TRBV29-1
DNA: TGCAGCGAGAAACAGGGTCACAATGAGCAGTTCTTC
CDR3: CSEKQGHNEQFF

size: few
J: TRBJ2-7
D: -
V: TRBV29-1
DNA: TGCAGCGGCCGGGACGTACGCTACGAGCAGTACTTC
CDR3: CSGRDVRYEQYF

size: -
J: TRBJ2-5
D: TRBD2
V: TRBV7-2
DNA: TGTGCCAGCAGCCCTGAAGCGGGGTCGTACCAAGAGACCCAGTACTTC
CDR3: CASSPEAGSYQETQYF

size: few
J: TRBJ2-7
D: -
V: TRBV29-1
DNA: TGCAGCGTTGGGTCCGAATACGAGCAGTACTTC
CDR3: CSVGSEYEQYF

size: -
J: TRBJ2-7
D: -
V: TRBV18
DNA: TGTGCCAGCTCACCGTCCCCCGACAGATTACTCTACGAGCAGTACTTC
CDR3: CASSPSPDRLLYEQYF

size: -
J: TRBJ1-4
D: -
V: TRBV30
DNA: TGTGCCTGGAGTCGATTCGGCGAAAAACTGTTTTTT
CDR3: CAWSRFGEKLFF

size: few
J: TRBJ2-5
D: -
V: TRBV30
DNA: TGTGCCTGGGGTGAAGGACAAACAGGGTACTTC
CDR3: CAWGEGQTGYF